What follows are 16 T cell receptor beta chains derived from one specimen sequenced in a study of blood T cells in healthy people across ages. A J-beta primer mix and a sample-barcoded 5' primer were used in a second PCR of about 7 to 12 cycles. TCRdb reprocessed the 5' RACE reads with MiXCR, giving one entry per CDR3 protein. The repertoire holds 900,000 to 950,000 distinct CDR3 sequences, with about 28% as singletons. These data were also reused for a study on T cells of mothers and their children.

The sample was blood. These receptors were collected from a woman aged 35 to 49 in good health.

J is TRBJ1-2 and V is TRBV12-3 or TRBV12-4, with D unclear. V was clipped by 1 base and J by 4 bases, with 10 bases between them. The length of the CDR3 is 14 residues. The CDR3 reads CASSLGVHGYGYTF. DNA of the CDR3: TGTGCCAGCAGTTTAGGGGTTCACGGCTATGGCTACACCTTC.

The chain is built from TRBV11-2 and TRBJ1-1, with 7 positions matching TRBD1. Germline assignment: CDR1 SGHAT and CDR2 FQNNGV. With V trimmed by 5 bases and J by 7 bases, 4 bases remained unmatched. The CDR3 length is 12 residues. The CDR3 loop reads CASSRNRGEAFF. Here the CDR3 DNA reads TGTGCCAGCAGCCGAAACAGGGGTGAAGCTTTCTTT.

This clonotype was observed once. This sequence joins TRBV20-1 and TRBJ2-1, with 7 bases identical to TRBD2. This CDR3 comprises 12 residues. Germline V gene sequence: CDR1 DFQATT, CDR2 SNEGSKA (reference sequence). V lost 5 bases to trimming and J lost 7 bases; unmatched junction nucleotides: 5. The CDR3 nucleotides read TGCAGTGCTCAGGGAGGGTTTAATGAGCAGTTCTTC. This sequence encodes CSAQGGFNEQFF.

The chain couples TRBV6-6 to TRBJ1-1, with TRBD1 matching over 7 bases. J gave up 4 bases and V 5 bases, and 4 bases lay outside the gene matches. CDR1 is MNHNY and CDR2 is SVGAGI in the germline V gene (reference sequence). CDR3 length: 13 amino acids. The CDR3 DNA is TGTGCCAGCAGTCGACAGGGCAGCACTGAAGCTTTCTTT. Translated: CASSRQGSTEAFF.

V and J are TRBV27 and TRBJ2-2, with no clear D. The CDR3 spans 17 residues. The V end was cut by 5 bases, the J end by 0 bases, with 16 bases between. Germline assignment: CDR1 MNHEY and CDR2 SMNVEV (reference sequence). The CDR3 DNA follows: TGTGCCAGCAGTACGTTAGGGTTAGCCACGAACACCGGGGAGCTGTTTTTT. Amino acid sequence: CASSTLGLATNTGELFF.

This clonotype came up a few times. V usage is TRBV25-1 and J usage is TRBJ1-4; a possible D gene is TRBD1 (6 bases). V was trimmed by 4 bases and J by 0 bases, leaving 9 bases between them. CDR3 length equals 15 residues. Germline values: CDR1 MGHDK, CDR2 SYGVNS. The CDR3 loop is CASSAPGATNEKLFF. The CDR3 bases are TGTGCCAGCAGTGCCCCAGGGGCAACTAATGAAAAACTGTTTTTT.

This clonotype was seen a few times. The chain employs TRBV12-3 or TRBV12-4 and TRBJ2-4; either TRBD1 or TRBD2 may fit D (6 bases each). The CDR3 totals 18 residues. Trimming stripped 4 bases from V and 1 base from J, with 20 bases between. CDR3 DNA sequence: TGTGCCAGCAGTTGGGTGGGTTCGGGGGCTCTTGCCAAAAACATTCAGTACTTC. This gives the protein CASSWVGSGALAKNIQYF.

This chain connects TRBV2 to TRBJ2-7, with 12 bases fitting TRBD2. The CDR3 is 16 amino acids. Unmatched junction bases numbered 7, after V lost 1 base and J lost 6 bases. Germline V lookup: CDR1 SNHLY, CDR2 FYNNEI. The chain's CDR3 is CASSEEGTGLAGEQYF. The CDR3 bases are TGTGCCAGCAGTGAAGAAGGGACGGGACTAGCGGGCGAGCAGTACTTC.

This clonotype was found many times. This may come from a read error, since a much larger clone is one base off. The V and J genes are TRBV29-1 and TRBJ2-1; weak D call: TRBD1 (6 bases). The DNA end lines up better with TRBJ2-7; the J call may be wrong. The CDR3 is made up of 14 amino acids. The V gene's germline CDR1 is SQVTM and CDR2 ANQGSEA. The CDR3 sequence: CSVVRGSSYNEQYF. The DNA of the CDR3 is TGCAGCGTTGTTAGGGGGAGCTCCTACAATGAGCAGTACTTC.

In regard to this clonotype: A read error may be the cause here, since a much bigger clone is one base away. The V gene is TRBV20-1, the J gene TRBJ2-7; 13 bases line up with TRBD2. Germline V gene lookup returns CDR1 DFQATT and CDR2 SNEGSKA (reference sequence). The CDR3 covers 20 residues. V shed 0 bases and J 7 bases; nucleotides not matched to a gene: 21. The chain's CDR3 is CSARDRLGTSGGGSYNEQYF. CDR3 sequence (DNA): TGCAGTGCTAGAGATCGTTTGGGCACTAGCGGGGGGGGTTCTTACAATGAGCAGTACTTC.

This clonotype has just a few counts. V is TRBV5-1 and J is TRBJ1-2; 7 nucleotides align to TRBD1. The CDR3 is 15 amino acids. Germline V gene sequence: CDR1 SGHRS, CDR2 YFSETQ. V shed 0 bases, J shed 2 bases, and the junction held 4 bases outside the gene matches. CDR3 protein: CASSLDRGMNYGYTF. The DNA of the CDR3 is TGCGCCAGCAGCTTGGACAGGGGAATGAACTATGGCTACACCTTC.

This clonotype was seen many times. At one end, the junction sequence differs from germline, possibly due to a read error. The rearrangement joins TRBV18 to TRBJ2-1; D gene uncertain. The CDR3 totals 13 residues. Germline CDR1 and CDR2: KGHSH and LQKENI. The CDR3 bases are TGTCCCAGCTCACCCACGGTAGGGAATGAGCAGTTCTTC. It is translated as CPSSPTVGNEQFF.

This clonotype was seen only a few times. The CDR3 region has the DNA TGTGCCAGCAGAAGCCGGACGCTGGACGCCGTCCTGACTTTC. It yields the protein CASRSRTLDAVLTF. The gene calls are TRBV5-5 and TRBJ2-6; D is uncertain. Germline CDR1 SGHKS, CDR2 YYEKEE (reference sequence). The CDR3 totals 14 residues. V dropped 5 bases and J dropped 12 bases, with 18 bases sitting between them.

Turning to this clonotype: The CDR3 carries no conserved terminal phenylalanine or tryptophan, so it likely arises from a read error. This chain uses TRBV7-2 with TRBJ2-7; possibly TRBD1 for D (6 bases). Germline CDR1 and CDR2: SGHTA and FQGNSA. The CDR3 loop spans 14 amino acids. The V end lost 5 bases, the J end lost 0 bases, and 11 bases lay between the germline ends. The chain's CDR3 is CASSPQGRSYEQYC. CDR3 in DNA: TGTGCCAGCAGCCCACAGGGCCGCTCCTACGAGCAGTACTGC.

In its sample, this clonotype was seen a few times. A much larger clone differs by one base, so this may be a read error. The chain carries TRBV20-1 and TRBJ2-5; 8 bases are shared with TRBD1. The CDR3 contains 13 residues. CDR1 is DFQATT, CDR2 SNEGSKA, per germline (reference sequence). As DNA, the CDR3 is TGCAGTGCTAGACAGGGGGCACAAGAGGCCCAGTACTTC. Translated: CSARQGAQEAQYF.

The rearrangement uses TRBV9 and TRBJ2-1, with 12 bases that match TRBD2. V dropped 1 base and J dropped 7; count of bases not matched to a gene: 6. Germline CDR1 reads SGDLS; CDR2 reads YYNGEE. The CDR3 extends over 16 amino acids. The CDR3 loop reads CASSVILAGGANEQFF. The CDR3 DNA follows: TGTGCCAGCAGCGTAATCCTAGCGGGGGGGGCAAATGAGCAGTTCTTC.